Listed below are T cell receptor beta chains from one sample, sequenced in a study of T cell repertoires in cytomegalovirus infection. TCRdb analysed the reads with MiXCR anew, one entry per CDR3 protein. The data contain around 900,000 distinct CDR3 sequences, approximately 32% of them singletons. These TCRs' antigens remain unknown. Sequenced here: cultured CD8+ T cells from PBMCs, sampled from culture after CMV antigen stimulation. These TCRs come from a human donor in good health (CMV status not recorded). Some clones in this sample may be carry-over from other donors' samples. The CDR3 runs from the conserved cysteine through the conserved F or W. Fields, in order: J gene, clone size, V gene, D gene, CDR3 DNA, CDR3 protein. A D gene is named only where the DNA matches it firmly. Clone size appears in some rows only: once, few, many, or a class for an expanded clone.

TRBJ1-1,few,TRBV19,TRBD1,TGTGCCAGTAGTATTCAGGGGGACACTGAAGCTTTCTTT,CASSIQGDTEAFF
TRBJ2-2,-,TRBV12-3/TRBV12-4,-,TGTGCCAACAGTTTAGTAGGGAGGAGGACCGGGGAGCTGTTTTTT,CANSLVGRRTGELFF
TRBJ2-5,-,TRBV27,TRBD2,TGTGCCAGCAGTCGGGGGGGCCCCCAAGAGACCCAGTACTTC,CASSRGGPQETQYF
TRBJ1-1,many,TRBV7-9,TRBD1,TGTGCCAGCAGCTGGGGACAGTTGAACACTGAAGCTTTCTTT,CASSWGQLNTEAFF
TRBJ1-2,few,TRBV7-9,-,TGTGCCAGCAGCTATCTGGGGGGCCAGGTGGATGGCTACACCTTC,CASSYLGGQVDGYTF
TRBJ1-3,-,TRBV29-1,-,TGCAGCGTTGAAGACCTCCAAGAGTCTGGAAACACCATATATTTT,CSVEDLQESGNTIYF
TRBJ1-1,-,TRBV2,-,TGTGCCAGCCGCGGGGAAAGGACTTTGAACACTGAAGCTTTCTTT,CASRGERTLNTEAFF
TRBJ1-1,-,TRBV9,TRBD1,TGTGCCAGCAGCTATGGACAGGGGGGGGGGACTGAAGCTTTCTTT,CASSYGQGGGTEAFF
TRBJ2-5,few,TRBV10-3,TRBD2,TGTGCCACGGGACTAGGCCGTGATGGGAGGACAGAAGAGACCCAGTACTTC,CATGLGRDGRTEETQYF
TRBJ2-5,few,TRBV6-2/TRBV6-3,TRBD1,TGTGCCAGCAGTTACCCTATGACAGGGGATGAAGAGACCCAGTACTTC,CASSYPMTGDEETQYF
TRBJ2-1,-,TRBV7-9,-,TGTGCCAGCAGCCCACTTAGTCGAAAAAACTACAATGAGCAGTTCTTC,CASSPLSRKNYNEQFF
TRBJ1-2,many,TRBV7-2,-,TGTGCCAGCAGCTTATTGACCGCCAGGGCAAGCGGCTACACCTTC,CASSLLTARASGYTF
TRBJ1-5,many,TRBV28,-,TGTGCCAGCAGTTCACCTCATCGGAGGGGCCATCAGCCCCAGCATTTT,CASSSPHRRGHQPQHF
TRBJ1-2,few,TRBV7-9,TRBD1,TGTGCCAGCAGCCCACACCTACAGGGGACCGGCTACACCTTC,CASSPHLQGTGYTF
TRBJ1-2,-,TRBV27,TRBD1,TGTGCCAGCAGTTTTTCTGGACAGGCCGGGGGATATTATGGCTACACCTTC,CASSFSGQAGGYYGYTF
TRBJ2-3,few,TRBV7-6,TRBD1,TGTGCCAGCAGCTTCCCGTCCAGGGGGCGCGCAGATACGCAGTATTTT,CASSFPSRGRADTQYF
TRBJ1-5,-,TRBV27,-,TGTGCCAGCAGTTTACGTCAGGGACTAAACCCCCAGCATTTT,CASSLRQGLNPQHF
TRBJ1-6,-,TRBV20-1,-,TGCAGTGCTACCCGGACGGGGAATTCACCCCTCCACTTT,CSATRTGNSPLHF
TRBJ1-4,few,TRBV28,-,TGTGCCAGCAGTTTGGAGGGGATCGGGGCAACTAATGAAAAACTGTTTTTT,CASSLEGIGATNEKLFF
TRBJ2-3,many,TRBV12-5,-,TGTGCTAGTGGTTTGACCACCTTGGATACGCAGTATTTT,CASGLTTLDTQYF
TRBJ2-7,few,TRBV6-6,-,TGTGCCAGCAGTTACCCGGACATGGGGATCGACGAGCAGTACTTC,CASSYPDMGIDEQYF
TRBJ1-1,-,TRBV7-9,TRBD1,TGTGCCAGCAGCCCCCGGGACAGGGATGCCACTGAAGCTTTCTTT,CASSPRDRDATEAFF